This is a list of T cell receptor beta chains from one sample in a study of regulatory T cells in long-lasting Graves disease. One entry per CDR3 protein, called by TCRdb with MiXCR from the multiplex PCR reads. The table has about 400,000 distinct CDR3 sequences, about 15% seen once. The sample was also linked to a second study, of T cells in Graves' hyperthyroidism and ophthalmopathy.

The specimen was peripheral blood mononuclear cells (PBMCs), collected at new diagnosis, from a patient treated with antithyroid drugs. The origin of the receptors is a woman in her thirties or forties with Graves disease. Both conserved end residues are part of each CDR3. The D gene is left open where the match is weak. Clone size is given for some rows only: seen once, a few or many times, or a class if the clone is expanded.

TGCGCCAGCAGCTCGGACAGGGCTAATGAAAAACTGTTTTTT | CASSSDRANEKLFF | TRBD1 | . | TRBJ1-4 | TRBV5-1
TGCGCCAGCAGCCCAGACGGTGGGACTTACGAGCAGTACTTC | CASSPDGGTYEQYF | . | . | TRBJ2-7 | TRBV5-1
TGCAGTGCTAGCCCCGCAGGGCTAGCGTTACAAGAGACCCAGTACTTC | CSASPAGLALQETQYF | . | many | TRBJ2-5 | TRBV20-1
TGTGCCAGTAGTATGGGGTGGGAGAAGGAGACCCAGTACTTC | CASSMGWEKETQYF | . | . | TRBJ2-5 | TRBV19
TGTGCCAGCAGCTTGGGAGGGCCCGGAGATACGCAGTATTTT | CASSLGGPGDTQYF | . | many | TRBJ2-3 | TRBV5-6
TGTGCCAGCAGTTTACGGCATTCCGCCTACGAGCAGTACTTC | CASSLRHSAYEQYF | . | many | TRBJ2-7 | TRBV27
TGTGCCAGCAGCTTAGTTGCTCACAATGAGCAGTTCTTC | CASSLVAHNEQFF | . | many | TRBJ2-1 | TRBV11-2
TGTGCCAGCAGCCAGAGGACTAGCGGGAGTGCAGATACGCAGTATTTT | CASSQRTSGSADTQYF | TRBD2 | . | TRBJ2-3 | TRBV3-1
TGTGCCAGCAGCTTAGAGAGGCTAGCCCATGAGCAGTTCTTC | CASSLERLAHEQFF | . | many | TRBJ2-1 | TRBV11-2
TGTGCCAGCAGCGGGACAGGGGTGCCCCAAGAGACCCAGTACTTC | CASSGTGVPQETQYF | TRBD1 | many | TRBJ2-5 | TRBV9
TGTGCCAGTAGTATAACGGGAGTAAGCACCGGGGAGCTGTTTTTT | CASSITGVSTGELFF | . | many | TRBJ2-2 | TRBV19
TGTGCCATCACCGGGACCCAGAACACCGGGGAGCTGTTTTTT | CAITGTQNTGELFF | . | . | TRBJ2-2 | TRBV10-3
TGTGCCAGCAGTTCGTGGGGGACAGGGGGCACAGATACGCAGTATTTT | CASSSWGTGGTDTQYF | TRBD1 | many | TRBJ2-3 | TRBV12-3/TRBV12-4
TGTGCCAGCAAACCTCTCCCGGCAGGGGGGAATGAGCAGTTCTTC | CASKPLPAGGNEQFF | . | many | TRBJ2-1 | TRBV7-8
TGTGCCAGCAGTAATTCTAGGGGGCGGAATTCACCCCTCCACTTT | CASSNSRGRNSPLHF | TRBD1 | . | TRBJ1-6 | TRBV12-3/TRBV12-4
TGTGCCACTAGTATCGGTAACACTGAAGCTTTCTTT | CATSIGNTEAFF | . | . | TRBJ1-1 | TRBV19
TGTGCCAGCAGTTTAACTAGCGGGAGCGAGCAGTACTTC | CASSLTSGSEQYF | TRBD2 | many | TRBJ2-7 | TRBV12-3/TRBV12-4
TGCGCCAGCAGCTTGGCCCTCCAGGGTCCTGAGACCCAGTACTTC | CASSLALQGPETQYF | . | few | TRBJ2-5 | TRBV5-1
TGTGCCAGCAGCTTTTCAACGTGGGATGAGCAGTTCTTC | CASSFSTWDEQFF | . | many | TRBJ2-1 | TRBV7-2
TGTGCCAGCAGTTACGGGGACGGAGATACGCAGTATTTT | CASSYGDGDTQYF | . | few | TRBJ2-3 | TRBV6-2/TRBV6-3
TGTGCCAGCAGTAGAAGGGGGACTAGCGGGAGGGCCGGGGATACGCAGTATTTT | CASSRRGTSGRAGDTQYF | TRBD2 | . | TRBJ2-3 | TRBV12-3/TRBV12-4
TGTGCCAGCAAGACAGGGGGCTATGGCTACACCTTC | CASKTGGYGYTF | TRBD1 | many | TRBJ1-2 | TRBV27
TGTGCCAGCAAACAACCCCCTGCGGACAGGGGGCTGACAGGCTTGGCGTACACTGAAGCTTTCTTT | CASKQPPADRGLTGLAYTEAFF | TRBD1 | few | TRBJ1-1 | TRBV6-1
TGTGCCAGCAACCCGGCGGGAGGGCGTGGCACCGGGGAGCTGTTTTTT | CASNPAGGRGTGELFF | TRBD2 | many | TRBJ2-2 | TRBV28
TGCGCCTGCAGTGAGCAGGGTGGTTCACCCCTCCACTTT | CACSEQGGSPLHF | . | . | TRBJ1-6 | TRBV10-2
TGTGCCAGCAGTGCACTAGCCCCGCAAGAGACCCAGTACTTC | CASSALAPQETQYF | . | many | TRBJ2-5 | TRBV6-2/TRBV6-3
TGTGCCAGCAGCGGTCAACAGGGTATAACCCGAAACACCATATATTTT | CASSGQQGITRNTIYF | . | many | TRBJ1-3 | TRBV28
TGTGCCAGCAGTAGACAGGGGGCCGGTTCACCCCTCCACTTT | CASSRQGAGSPLHF | TRBD1 | many | TRBJ1-6 | TRBV2
TGTGCCAGCAGTCCTCACATAGCGGCGAGCACAGATACGCAGTATTTT | CASSPHIAASTDTQYF | . | many | TRBJ2-3 | TRBV28
TGTGCCAGCAGTTTTGGGGCAGTACGCCAACACGAGCAGTACTTC | CASSFGAVRQHEQYF | . | many | TRBJ2-7 | TRBV12-3/TRBV12-4
TGCAGTGCTAGAGAGGGGACAGGGTCATGGTCCCAGTACTTC | CSAREGTGSWSQYF | TRBD1 | few | TRBJ2-5 | TRBV20-1
TGTGCCAGCAGCCGTAGCGGGAGGGAAGACGAGCAGTACTTC | CASSRSGREDEQYF | TRBD2 | many | TRBJ2-7 | TRBV9
TGCAGTGGTACTAGGGACACCGGCCCTTTAAGGACTTTCTTT | CSGTRDTGPLRTFF | . | . | TRBJ1-1 | TRBV29-1
TGTGCCAGCAGCTTAGGGGACTGGGGTCAGCCCCAGCATTTT | CASSLGDWGQPQHF | . | . | TRBJ1-5 | TRBV7-8
TGTGCCTGGAGGAACCGGGGGGTACAGAGGACTGAAGCTTTCTTT | CAWRNRGVQRTEAFF | . | . | TRBJ1-1 | TRBV30
TGTGCCAGCACCCAGGCAGGGTTTCTACGTGAGACCCAGTACTTC | CASTQAGFLRETQYF | . | many | TRBJ2-5 | TRBV28
TGTGCCTGTCGGACGACAGTAGTCTACTATGGCTACACCTTC | CACRTTVVYYGYTF | . | many | TRBJ1-2 | TRBV30
TGCAGTGCCACAATAGGGCGGAACACCGGGGAGCTGTTTTTT | CSATIGRNTGELFF | . | . | TRBJ2-2 | TRBV20-1
TGTGCCAGCAGTTCCGGGACTGAAGCTTTCTTT | CASSSGTEAFF | . | many | TRBJ1-1 | TRBV28
TGTGCCAGCTACCAGGGGGACGGCTATGGCTACACCTTC | CASYQGDGYGYTF | TRBD1 | many | TRBJ1-2 | TRBV28